These 17 T cell receptor beta chains originate from one sample sequenced in a study of lymphopenia after photon versus proton radiotherapy. This table comes from immunoSEQ multiplex PCR, and its TCRdb copy is limited to in-frame clones, with some not included. The profile shows around 62,000 clones, approximately 84% of them singletons. The starting material was peripheral blood, obtained from a patient treated with proton-based radiotherapy. These receptors were collected from a man between 60 and 70 years old with pancreatic cancer.

This chain connects TRBV15 to TRBJ2-5; D may be TRBD2 (5 bases). The CDR3 is made up of 15 amino acids. Looked up from germline, CDR1 is LNHNV and CDR2 is YYDKDF (reference sequence). V lost 0 bases to trimming and J lost 0 bases, with 8 bases between them. The CDR3 reads CATSRDPGNQETQYF. DNA of the CDR3: TGTGCCACCAGCAGAGATCCGGGGAACCAAGAGACCCAGTACTTC.

The V and J genes are TRBV4-2 and TRBJ1-6, with D possibly being TRBD1 (5 bases). This CDR3 contains 15 residues. Germline V CDR1 and CDR2: LGHNA, YNFKEQ. V lost 2 bases to trimming and J lost 10 bases, with 15 bases between them. This chain's CDR3 is CASSQFSQGGSPLHF. The CDR3 DNA follows: TGTGCCAGCAGCCAATTTAGCCAGGGTGGGTCACCCCTCCACTTT.

This chain uses TRBV28 with TRBJ2-7, with 7 bases matching TRBD1. V dropped 6 bases and J dropped 3; count of bases not matched to a gene: 2. CDR3 length: 12 amino acids. The germline CDR1 and CDR2 sequences are MDHEN and SYDVKM. The CDR3 bases are TGTGCCAGCAGGGCAGGGGGCTACGAGCAGTACTTC. Protein: CASRAGGYEQYF.

The chain has TRBV29-1 and TRBJ2-3; D might be TRBD1 (5 bases). V lost 2 bases to trimming and J lost 0 bases, with 9 bases between them. In germline, CDR1 is SQVTM, CDR2 ANQGSEA. The CDR3 has 14 residues. CDR3 sequence (DNA): TGCAGCGTTGAAAGGACATTTAGCACAGATACGCAGTATTTT. Translation gives CSVERTFSTDTQYF.

The rearrangement links TRBV28 to TRBJ2-4; the D is unclear. CDR1 MDHEN and CDR2 SYDVKM come from the germline V gene. CDR3 size: 13 residues. Trimming pared 10 bases from V and 6 bases from J, leaving 16 bases between. In DNA, the CDR3 is TGTGCCACCTTTCCCCTGTTGGGAAACATTCAGTACTTC. Translation: CATFPLLGNIQYF.

The rearrangement joins TRBV7-2 to TRBJ2-7, with D unclear. This CDR3 region has 12 residues. CDR1 is SGHTA, CDR2 FQGNSA, per germline. V was pared by 4 bases and J by 5 bases, with 9 bases between. The CDR3 loop reads CASSSQWNEQYF. Here the CDR3 DNA reads TGTGCCAGCAGCTCCCAATGGAACGAGCAGTACTTC.

V gene TRBV5-6 combines with J gene TRBJ2-3; 8 nucleotides match TRBD2. Trimming removed 3 bases from V and 4 bases from J; junction bases left unmatched: 7. The CDR3 totals 15 residues. Germline CDR1 reads SGHDT; CDR2 reads YYEEEE. CDR3 coding DNA: TGTGCCAGCAGCTCGTGGACTAGCAAGGCAGATACGCAGTATTTT. Encoded protein: CASSSWTSKADTQYF.

As regards this clone: The same CDR3 arises from other DNA sequences in this sample as well. The rearrangement links TRBV29-1 to TRBJ1-4, with a weak D call TRBD1 (5 bases). V gave up 6 bases and J gave up 5 bases, with 10 bases separating them. In germline, CDR1 is SQVTM, CDR2 ANQGSEA. The CDR3 runs 12 residues. The CDR3 DNA reads TGCAGCGTCGCTCGGGGGAATGAAAAACTGTTTTTT. This encodes CSVARGNEKLFF.

This chain links TRBV28 with TRBJ2-3; D possibly corresponds to TRBD2 (5 bases). The CDR3 length is 14 residues. The germline CDR1 and CDR2 sequences are MDHEN and SYDVKM. V was clipped by 6 bases and J by 0 bases, with 10 bases between them. In nucleotides, the CDR3 is TGTGCCAGCAGCACTAGGGCCAGCACAGATACGCAGTATTTT. Translated: CASSTRASTDTQYF.

V gene TRBV4-1 combines with J gene TRBJ2-1; D gene unclear. The CDR3 consists of 15 residues. The germline gives CDR1 MGHRA, CDR2 YSYEKL. V was trimmed by 1 base and J by 9 bases, leaving 16 bases between them. CDR3 sequence (DNA): TGCGCCAGCAGCCAAGTAGTGAAAAGGCAAAGTGAGCAGTTCTTC. Protein sequence: CASSQVVKRQSEQFF.

This sequence joins TRBV5-6 and TRBJ2-7, with 7 bases identical to TRBD1. The CDR3 covers 16 residues. The germline gives CDR1 SGHDT, CDR2 YYEEEE. V was clipped by 1 base and J by 3 bases; unmatched bases: 10. The CDR3 nucleotides read TGTGCCAGCAGCTTGCTCCTTGACAGGGAAGGCTACGAGCAGTACTTC. This gives the protein CASSLLLDREGYEQYF.

The rearrangement uses TRBV7-2 and TRBJ2-1, with no clear D. The CDR3 covers 14 residues. Germline loops: CDR1 SGHTA, CDR2 FQGNSA. Trimming cost V 5 bases and J 6 bases, with 14 bases left between them. Here the CDR3 reads CASSNQRAFNEQFF. In DNA, the CDR3 is TGTGCCAGCAGCAATCAACGGGCCTTCAATGAGCAGTTCTTC.

This rearrangement joins TRBV7-9 to TRBJ1-3, with D uncertain. This CDR3 comprises 11 residues. Germline CDR1 and CDR2: SEHNR and FQNEAQ (reference sequence). The V end was cut by 5 bases, the J end by 8 bases, with 7 bases between. CDR3 nucleotides: TGTGCCAGCAGCGCCTTGGACACCATATATTTT. Translated, it gives CASSALDTIYF. The whole variable domain, remainder taken from reference TRBV7-9 and TRBJ1-3, is DTGVSQNPRHKITKRGQNVTFRCDPISEHNRLYWYRQTLGQGPEFLTYFQNEAQLEKSRLLSDRFSAERPKGSFSTLEIQRTEQGDSAMYLCASSALDTIYFGEGSWLTVV.

This clone was counted only a few times. J is TRBJ2-7 and V is TRBV30; D remains ambiguous. CDR3 size: 11 residues. V was trimmed by 3 bases and J by 5 bases, leaving 8 bases between them. Looked up from germline, CDR1 is GTSNPN and CDR2 is SVGIG (reference sequence). CDR3 loop: CAWRRENEQYF. For the CDR3, the DNA is TGTGCCTGGAGACGAGAGAACGAGCAGTACTTC.

The DNA of the CDR3 is TGTGCCAGCAGCCCGGATTACTACGAGCAGTACTTC. Translation gives CASSPDYYEQYF. V usage is TRBV28 and J usage is TRBJ2-7; the D is unclear. Germline V lookup: CDR1 MDHEN, CDR2 SYDVKM. This CDR3 has 12 amino acids. Trimming took off 6 bases at V and 3 bases at J, with 9 bases between the two ends.

The genes are TRBV25-1 and TRBJ2-7; TRBD1 matches 9 bases. The CDR3 sequence is 15 residues long. Germline loops: CDR1 MGHDK, CDR2 SYGVNS. V lost 2 bases and J lost 4; bases outside the gene matches: 6. CDR3 DNA sequence: TGTGCCAGCAGTGAAGCCGGGACAGGGAGTTACGAGCAGTACTTC. Translated: CASSEAGTGSYEQYF.

The chain combines TRBV7-2 with TRBJ1-1, with D hard to call. Per the germline V gene, CDR1 is SGHTA and CDR2 is FQGNSA. The CDR3 sequence is 14 residues long. V was clipped by 0 bases and J by 6 bases, with 11 bases between them. The CDR3 here is CASSLARGLAEAFF. The CDR3 DNA is TGTGCCAGCAGCTTAGCGCGAGGGCTGGCTGAAGCTTTCTTT.